Listed below are T cell receptor beta chains from one sample, sequenced in a study of brain metastases from non-small cell lung cancer. This table comes from immunoSEQ multiplex PCR, and its TCRdb copy is limited to in-frame clones, with some not included. The table has around 2,400 clones, 70% to 90% seen once. Sequenced input: primary lung tumor tissue. The receptors originated from a donor at least 40 years old with non-small cell lung cancer. CDR3s include the opening cysteine and the closing phenylalanine or tryptophan. D genes are given only for firm matches. Only some rows state a clone size, as once, few, many or a class for expanded clones.

clone_size j_call d_call v_call cdr3_length cdr3_nt cdr3_aa
once TRBJ2-1 NA TRBV28 15 TGTGCCAGCAGGACTCCGGGAAAAACAACCTACGAGCAGTTCTTC CASRTPGKTTYEQFF
NA TRBJ2-5 NA TRBV10-3 12 TGTGCCATCAGTGTGACAGAAGAGACCCAGTACTTC CAISVTEETQYF
NA TRBJ2-3 NA TRBV6-7 16 TGTGCCAGCAGTTACTCGACCCCAGAGCCCACAGATACGCAGTATTTT CASSYSTPEPTDTQYF
NA TRBJ1-3 NA TRBV5-5 17 TGTGCCAGCAGCTTGGGGGGAAAAACAGGGTTAAAAAACACCATATATTTT CASSLGGKTGLKNTIYF
NA TRBJ1-5 TRBD1 TRBV4-1 21 TGCGCCAGCAGCCAAGATAGGTCTTGGGGGACAGGGGGGTATAGCAATCAGCCCCAGCATTTT CASSQDRSWGTGGYSNQPQHF
NA TRBJ1-1 NA TRBV27 14 TGTGCCAGCAGATCCGGGACAAAAAACACTGAAGCTTTCTTT CASRSGTKNTEAFF
NA TRBJ2-5 NA TRBV5-7 13 TGTGCCAGCAGCTTGGTACTCAATGAGACCCAGTACTTC CASSLVLNETQYF
NA TRBJ2-7 NA TRBV9 14 TGTGCCAGCAGCGTAGCACTAGCCGCCTACGAGCAGTACTTC CASSVALAAYEQYF
NA TRBJ2-1 TRBD1 TRBV5-5 17 TGTGCCAGCAGCTTGGTCGCGACAGGGAGAGATTACAATGAGCAGTTCTTC CASSLVATGRDYNEQFF
NA TRBJ2-7 NA TRBV27 13 TGTGCCAGCAGTGAAGGTGGTACCTACGAGCAGTACTTC CASSEGGTYEQYF
few TRBJ2-1 TRBD2 TRBV28 15 TGTGCCAGCAGTGCGGGGGTGGGGCCAAACAATGAGCAGTTCTTC CASSAGVGPNNEQFF